This T cell receptor beta chain appears in the sequencing data of a study of blood T cells in healthy people across ages. Looking at the study overall: Capture via template switching afforded approximately one barcoded beta molecule per two T cells.

This clonotype was counted between two and nine times. In terms of origin and age, donors were healthy Caucasian individuals from Russia aged about 6 to 90. CDR1 LGHDT and CDR2 YNNKEL come from the germline V gene (reference sequence). V gave up 2 bases and J gave up 7 bases, with 12 bases separating them. The CDR3 extends over 15 amino acids. The authors ran a second PCR of roughly 6 to 12 cycles using a sample-barcoded 5' primer and a J-beta primer mix. Every cDNA molecule carried a tag from a template-switch adaptor bearing 12 random nucleotides. TCRdb itself ran the 5' RACE reads through MiXCR, one entry per CDR3 protein. The sample shows over 600,000 distinct CDR3 sequences, more than 35% of them seen only once.

The clonotype was recovered from an elderly man in good health. The sequencing sample was made of blood. The V gene is TRBV3-1, the J gene TRBJ1-6; D is unresolved. CDR3 region: CASSQHSGGNSPLHF. In DNA, the CDR3 is TGTGCCAGCAGCCAACACTCAGGCGGAAATTCACCCCTCCACTTT.